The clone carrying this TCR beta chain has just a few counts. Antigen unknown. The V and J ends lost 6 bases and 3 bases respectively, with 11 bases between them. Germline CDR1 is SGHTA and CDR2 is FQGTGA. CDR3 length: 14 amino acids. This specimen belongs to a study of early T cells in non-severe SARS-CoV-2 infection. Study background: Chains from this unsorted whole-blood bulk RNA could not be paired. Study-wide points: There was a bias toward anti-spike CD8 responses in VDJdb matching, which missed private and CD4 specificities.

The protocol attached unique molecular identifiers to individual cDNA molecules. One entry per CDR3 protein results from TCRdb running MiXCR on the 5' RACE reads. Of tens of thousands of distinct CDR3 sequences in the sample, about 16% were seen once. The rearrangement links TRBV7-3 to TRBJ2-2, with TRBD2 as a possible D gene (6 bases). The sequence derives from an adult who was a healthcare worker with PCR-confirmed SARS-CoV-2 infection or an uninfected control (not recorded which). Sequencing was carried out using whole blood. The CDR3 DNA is TGTGCCAGCAGGAAGACTAGATACACCGGGGAGCTGTTTTTT. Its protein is CASRKTRYTGELFF. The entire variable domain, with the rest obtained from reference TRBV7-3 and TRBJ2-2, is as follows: GAGVSQTPSNKVTEKGKYVELRCDPISGHTALYWYRQSLGQGPEFLIYFQGTGAADDSGLPNDRFFAVRPEGSVSTLKIQRTERGDSAVYLCASRKTRYTGELFFGEGSRLTVL.